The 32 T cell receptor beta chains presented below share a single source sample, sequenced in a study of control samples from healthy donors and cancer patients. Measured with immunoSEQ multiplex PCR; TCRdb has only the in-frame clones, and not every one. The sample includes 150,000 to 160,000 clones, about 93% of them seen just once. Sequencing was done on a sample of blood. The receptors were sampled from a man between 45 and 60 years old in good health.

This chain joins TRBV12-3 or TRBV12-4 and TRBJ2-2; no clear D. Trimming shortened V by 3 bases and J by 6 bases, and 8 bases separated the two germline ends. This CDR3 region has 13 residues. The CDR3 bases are TGTGCCAGCAGTTTTGGAATAGCCGGGGAGCTGTTTTTT. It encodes CASSFGIAGELFF.

The CDR3 sequence is CASSSGQGNNEKLFF. DNA of the CDR3: TGTGCCAGCAGCTCCGGACAGGGAAATAATGAAAAACTGTTTTTT. The V and J genes are TRBV7-9 and TRBJ1-4; TRBD1 matches at 8 bases. The CDR3 runs 15 residues. J gave up 4 bases and V 4 bases, and 5 bases lay outside the gene matches. The germline gives CDR1 SEHNR, CDR2 FQNEAQ (reference sequence).

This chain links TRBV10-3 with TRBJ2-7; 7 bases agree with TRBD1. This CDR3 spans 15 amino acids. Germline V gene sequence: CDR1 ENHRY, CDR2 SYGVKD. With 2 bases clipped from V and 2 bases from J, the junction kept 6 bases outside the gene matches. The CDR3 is CAISEPRQGTYEQYF. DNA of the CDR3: TGTGCCATCAGTGAGCCCCGACAGGGAACCTACGAGCAGTACTTC.

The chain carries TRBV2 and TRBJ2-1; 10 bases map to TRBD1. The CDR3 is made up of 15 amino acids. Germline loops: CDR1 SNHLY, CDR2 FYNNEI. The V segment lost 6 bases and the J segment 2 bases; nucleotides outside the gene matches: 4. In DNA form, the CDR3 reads TGTGCCAGCAGCCGCGACAGGGGGCCCTACAATGAGCAGTTCTTC. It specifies CASSRDRGPYNEQFF.

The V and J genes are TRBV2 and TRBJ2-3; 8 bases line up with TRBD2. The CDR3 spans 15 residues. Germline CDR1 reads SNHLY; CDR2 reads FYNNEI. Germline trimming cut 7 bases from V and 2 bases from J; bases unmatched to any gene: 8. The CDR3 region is CASTPGREVTDTQYF. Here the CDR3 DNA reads TGTGCCAGCACCCCAGGGCGGGAGGTCACAGATACGCAGTATTTT.

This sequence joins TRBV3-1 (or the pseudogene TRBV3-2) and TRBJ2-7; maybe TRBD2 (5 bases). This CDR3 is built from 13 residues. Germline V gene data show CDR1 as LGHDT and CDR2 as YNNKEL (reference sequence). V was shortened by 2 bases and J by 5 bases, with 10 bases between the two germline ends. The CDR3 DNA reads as TGTGCCAGCAGCCAATCCCGAGGGAACGAGCAGTACTTC. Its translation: CASSQSRGNEQYF.

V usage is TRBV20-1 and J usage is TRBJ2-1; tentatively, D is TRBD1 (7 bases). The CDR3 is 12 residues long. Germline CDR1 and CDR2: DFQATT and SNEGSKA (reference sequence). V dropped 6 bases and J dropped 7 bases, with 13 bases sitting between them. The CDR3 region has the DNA TGCAGTGCCAGTCCAGGGGGGAATGAGCAGTTCTTC. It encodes CSASPGGNEQFF.

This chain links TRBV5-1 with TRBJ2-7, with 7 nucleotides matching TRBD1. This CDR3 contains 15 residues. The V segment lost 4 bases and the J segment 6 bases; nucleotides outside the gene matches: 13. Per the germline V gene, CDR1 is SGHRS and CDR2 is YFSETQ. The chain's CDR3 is CASSLQGMENGEQYF. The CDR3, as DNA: TGCGCCAGCAGCCTACAGGGGATGGAAAATGGCGAGCAGTACTTC.

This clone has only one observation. CDR3 protein: CASSIDLRGRYSTDTQYF. The CDR3 DNA is TGTGCCAGTAGTATAGATCTCAGAGGGAGGTATAGCACAGATACGCAGTATTTT. The rearrangement links TRBV19 to TRBJ2-3; TRBD2 is a possible D gene (6 bases). Germline CDR1 reads LNHDA; CDR2 reads SQIVND (reference sequence). V was pared by 0 bases and J by 0 bases, with 16 bases between. The CDR3 length is 18 residues.

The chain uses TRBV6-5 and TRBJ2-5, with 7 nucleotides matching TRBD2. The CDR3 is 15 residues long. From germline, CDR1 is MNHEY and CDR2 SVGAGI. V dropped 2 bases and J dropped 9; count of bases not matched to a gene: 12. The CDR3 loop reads CASSYVASGLGAQYF. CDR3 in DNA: TGTGCCAGCAGTTACGTGGCTAGCGGCTTGGGGGCCCAGTACTTC.

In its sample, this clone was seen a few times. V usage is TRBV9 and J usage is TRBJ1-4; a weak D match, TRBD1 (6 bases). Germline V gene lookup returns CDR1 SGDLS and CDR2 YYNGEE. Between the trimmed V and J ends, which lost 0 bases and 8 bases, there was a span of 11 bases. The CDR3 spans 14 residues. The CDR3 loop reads CASSVGAGGEKLFF. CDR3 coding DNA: TGTGCCAGCAGCGTAGGGGCCGGGGGCGAAAAACTGTTTTTT.

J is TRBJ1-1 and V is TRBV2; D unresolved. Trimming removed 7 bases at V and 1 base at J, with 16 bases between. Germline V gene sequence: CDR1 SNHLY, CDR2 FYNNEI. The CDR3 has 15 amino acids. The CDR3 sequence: CASKWSEGGNTEAFF. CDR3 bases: TGTGCCAGCAAGTGGTCCGAGGGAGGGAACACTGAAGCTTTCTTT.

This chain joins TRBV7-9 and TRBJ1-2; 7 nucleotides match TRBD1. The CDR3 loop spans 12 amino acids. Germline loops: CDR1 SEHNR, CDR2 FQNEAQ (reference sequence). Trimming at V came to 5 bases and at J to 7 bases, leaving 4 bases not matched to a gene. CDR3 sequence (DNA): TGTGCCAGCAGCCCCCAGGGGGGTGGCTACACCTTC. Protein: CASSPQGGGYTF. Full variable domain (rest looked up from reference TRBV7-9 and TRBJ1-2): DTGVSQNPRHKITKRGQNVTFRCDPISEHNRLYWYRQTLGQGPEFLTYFQNEAQLEKSRLLSDRFSAERPKGSFSTLEIQRTEQGDSAMYLCASSPQGGGYTFGSGTRLTVV.

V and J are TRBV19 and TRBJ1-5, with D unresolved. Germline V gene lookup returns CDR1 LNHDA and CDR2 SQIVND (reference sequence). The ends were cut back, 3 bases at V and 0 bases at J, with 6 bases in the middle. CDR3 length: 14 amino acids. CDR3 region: CASSIVHSNQPQHF. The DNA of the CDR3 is TGTGCCAGTAGTATCGTGCATAGCAATCAGCCCCAGCATTTT.

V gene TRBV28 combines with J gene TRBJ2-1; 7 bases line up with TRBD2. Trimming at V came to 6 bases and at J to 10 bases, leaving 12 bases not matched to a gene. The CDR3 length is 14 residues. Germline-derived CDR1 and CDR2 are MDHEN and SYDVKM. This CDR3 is CASSRLANVGEQFF. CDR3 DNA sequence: TGTGCCAGCAGCCGACTAGCAAACGTAGGGGAGCAGTTCTTC.

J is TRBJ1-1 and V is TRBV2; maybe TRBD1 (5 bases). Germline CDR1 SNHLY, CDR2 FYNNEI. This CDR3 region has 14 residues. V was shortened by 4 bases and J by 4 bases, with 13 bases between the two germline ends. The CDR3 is CASSGQTSFTEAFF. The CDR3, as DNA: TGTGCCAGCAGTGGACAGACTTCCTTCACTGAAGCTTTCTTT.

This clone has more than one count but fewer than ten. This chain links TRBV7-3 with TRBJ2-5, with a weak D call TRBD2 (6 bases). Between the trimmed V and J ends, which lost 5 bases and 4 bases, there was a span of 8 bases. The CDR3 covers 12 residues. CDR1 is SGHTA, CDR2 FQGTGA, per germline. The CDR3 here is CASSLTRETQYF. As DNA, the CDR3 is TGTGCCAGCAGCCTGACTAGAGAGACCCAGTACTTC.

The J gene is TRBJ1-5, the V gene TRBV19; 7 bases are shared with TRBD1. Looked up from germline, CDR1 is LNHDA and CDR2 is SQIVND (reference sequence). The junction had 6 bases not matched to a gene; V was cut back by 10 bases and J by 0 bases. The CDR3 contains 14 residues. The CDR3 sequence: CATSGTASNQPQHF. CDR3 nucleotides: TGTGCCACCAGTGGGACAGCTAGCAATCAGCCCCAGCATTTT.

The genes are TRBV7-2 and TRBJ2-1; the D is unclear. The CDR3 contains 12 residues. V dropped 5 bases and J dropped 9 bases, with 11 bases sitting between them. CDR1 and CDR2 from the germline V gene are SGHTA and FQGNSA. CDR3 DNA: TGTGCCAGCAGCCCGGAGTTGGGTGAGCAGTTCTTC. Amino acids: CASSPELGEQFF.

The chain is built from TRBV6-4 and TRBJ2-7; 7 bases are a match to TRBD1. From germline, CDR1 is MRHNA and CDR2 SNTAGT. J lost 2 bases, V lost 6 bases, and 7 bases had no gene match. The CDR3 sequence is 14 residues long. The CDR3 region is CASRQQGKAYEQYF. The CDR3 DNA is TGTGCCAGCAGACAACAGGGGAAGGCCTACGAGCAGTACTTC.

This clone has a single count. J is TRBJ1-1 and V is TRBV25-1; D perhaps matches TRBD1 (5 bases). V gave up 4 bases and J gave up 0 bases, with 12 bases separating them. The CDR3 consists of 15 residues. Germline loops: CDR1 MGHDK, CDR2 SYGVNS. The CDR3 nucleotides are TGTGCCAGCAGTGGGTCGACAGACATGAACACTGAAGCTTTCTTT. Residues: CASSGSTDMNTEAFF.

The CDR3 is CASSLVYQPQHF. For the CDR3, the DNA is TGTGCCAGCAGTTTGGTATATCAGCCCCAGCATTTT. The rearrangement uses TRBV28 and TRBJ1-5; the D is unclear. This CDR3 has 12 amino acids. V gave up 3 bases and J gave up 5 bases, with 5 bases separating them. From germline, CDR1 is MDHEN and CDR2 SYDVKM.

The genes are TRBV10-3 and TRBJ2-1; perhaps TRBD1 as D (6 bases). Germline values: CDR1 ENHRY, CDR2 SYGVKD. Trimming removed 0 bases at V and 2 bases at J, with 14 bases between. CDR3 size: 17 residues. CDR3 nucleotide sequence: TGTGCCATCAGTGAGTCTATGGGGGCAGGGACCTACAATGAGCAGTTCTTC. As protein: CAISESMGAGTYNEQFF.

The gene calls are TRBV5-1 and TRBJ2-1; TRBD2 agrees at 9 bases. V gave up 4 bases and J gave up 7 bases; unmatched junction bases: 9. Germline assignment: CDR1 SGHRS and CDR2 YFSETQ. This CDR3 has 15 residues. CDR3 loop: CASSRDAGGPNEQFF. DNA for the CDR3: TGCGCCAGCAGCCGTGATGCGGGAGGGCCAAATGAGCAGTTCTTC.

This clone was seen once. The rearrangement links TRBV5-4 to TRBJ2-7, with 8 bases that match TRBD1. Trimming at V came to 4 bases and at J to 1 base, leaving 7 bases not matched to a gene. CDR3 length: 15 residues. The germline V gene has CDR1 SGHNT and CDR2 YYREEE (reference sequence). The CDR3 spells CASSLSGTGSYEQYF. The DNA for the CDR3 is TGTGCCAGCAGCCTCTCCGGGACAGGATCCTACGAGCAGTACTTC.

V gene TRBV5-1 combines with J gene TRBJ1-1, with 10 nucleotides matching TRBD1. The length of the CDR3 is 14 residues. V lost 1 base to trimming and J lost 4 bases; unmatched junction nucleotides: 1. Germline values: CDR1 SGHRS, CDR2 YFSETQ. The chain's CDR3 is CASSLRTGGTEAFF. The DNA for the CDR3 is TGCGCCAGCAGCTTGCGGACAGGGGGCACTGAAGCTTTCTTT.

The DNA of the CDR3 is TGCGCCAGCAGCCGTAGCGGGACGGGGAACACCGGGGAGCTGTTTTTT. Its translation is CASSRSGTGNTGELFF. The chain combines TRBV5-1 with TRBJ2-2, with TRBD2 identical over 8 bases. The germline gives CDR1 SGHRS, CDR2 YFSETQ. The CDR3 totals 16 residues. V was pared by 4 bases and J by 1 base, with 6 bases of the junction left unmatched.

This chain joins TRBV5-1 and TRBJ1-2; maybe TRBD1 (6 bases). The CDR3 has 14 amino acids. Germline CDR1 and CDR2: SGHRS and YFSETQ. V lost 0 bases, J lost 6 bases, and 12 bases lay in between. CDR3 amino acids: CASSLEWGANGYTF. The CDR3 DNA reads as TGCGCCAGCAGCTTGGAGTGGGGGGCGAATGGCTACACCTTC.

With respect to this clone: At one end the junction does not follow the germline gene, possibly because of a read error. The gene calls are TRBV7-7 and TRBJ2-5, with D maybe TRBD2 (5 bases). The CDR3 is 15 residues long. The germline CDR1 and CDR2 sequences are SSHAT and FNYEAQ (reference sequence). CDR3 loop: CASSLARRSQETQYF. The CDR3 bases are TGTGCTAGCAGCTTAGCGCGCCGTTCTCAAGAGACCCAGTACTTC.

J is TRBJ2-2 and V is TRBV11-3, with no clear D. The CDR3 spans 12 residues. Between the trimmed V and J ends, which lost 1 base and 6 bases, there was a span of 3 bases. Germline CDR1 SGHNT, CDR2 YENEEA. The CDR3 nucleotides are TGTGCCAGCAGCTTAGTTCCCGGGGAGCTGTTTTTT. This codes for CASSLVPGELFF.

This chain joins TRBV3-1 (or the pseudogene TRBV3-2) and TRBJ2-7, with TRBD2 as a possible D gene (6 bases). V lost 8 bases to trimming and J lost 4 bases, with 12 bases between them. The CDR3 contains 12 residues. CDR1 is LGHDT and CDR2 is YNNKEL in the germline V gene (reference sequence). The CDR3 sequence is CASGWAGYEQYF. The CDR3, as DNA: TGTGCCAGCGGGTGGGCGGGGTACGAGCAGTACTTC.

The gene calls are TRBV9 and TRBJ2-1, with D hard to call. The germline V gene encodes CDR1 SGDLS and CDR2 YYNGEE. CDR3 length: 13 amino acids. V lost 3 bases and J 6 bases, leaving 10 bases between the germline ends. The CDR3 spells CASSASPRNEQFF. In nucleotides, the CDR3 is TGTGCCAGCAGCGCCTCTCCACGCAATGAGCAGTTCTTC.